This T cell receptor (beta chain) was recorded in a study of T-cell memory formation after mild COVID-19. Background on the study: Largely, the TCR clusters proved donor specific. General observations from the study: Some responding clones appeared in pre-infection memory, suggesting cross-reactive memory joined. Clones shrinking between day 15 and 85 showed a balanced CD4/CD8 split, and those that grew later tilted toward CD4+.

To note about this clonotype: Its specificity is not known.

Germline loops: CDR1 SGHTA, CDR2 FQGNSA. Trimming took 8 bases from V and 3 from J, leaving 13 bases between them. The CDR3 runs 13 residues. Researchers used 5'RACE with constant-segment primers to make TCR alpha and TCR beta cDNA libraries that carry sample barcodes and UMIs. MiXCR, applied by TCRdb to the 5' RACE reads, yields one record per CDR3 protein. The data contain hundreds of thousands of distinct CDR3 sequences, around 28% of them singletons. Sequenced input: PBMCs or a T cell subset sorted from them (not recorded which). This chain joins TRBV7-2 and TRBJ1-2; no reliable D call. This TCR derives from an adult woman who had mild COVID-19 (a few samples of this study predate the infection). Cell type and time point are not known. CDR3 DNA: TGTGCCAGCGGCATATCGAGGGACTATGGCTACACCTTC. Protein product: CASGISRDYGYTF.